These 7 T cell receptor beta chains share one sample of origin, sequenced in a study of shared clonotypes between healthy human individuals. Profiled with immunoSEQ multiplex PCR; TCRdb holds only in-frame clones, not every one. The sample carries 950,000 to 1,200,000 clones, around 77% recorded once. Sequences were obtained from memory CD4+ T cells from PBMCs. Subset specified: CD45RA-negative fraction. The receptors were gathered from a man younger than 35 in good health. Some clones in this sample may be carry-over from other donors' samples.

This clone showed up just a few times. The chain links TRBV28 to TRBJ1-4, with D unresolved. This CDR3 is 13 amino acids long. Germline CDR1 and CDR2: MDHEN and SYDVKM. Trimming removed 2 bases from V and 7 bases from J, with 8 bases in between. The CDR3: CASSLLNFEKLFF. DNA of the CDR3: TGTGCCAGCAGTTTACTGAACTTTGAAAAACTGTTTTTT.

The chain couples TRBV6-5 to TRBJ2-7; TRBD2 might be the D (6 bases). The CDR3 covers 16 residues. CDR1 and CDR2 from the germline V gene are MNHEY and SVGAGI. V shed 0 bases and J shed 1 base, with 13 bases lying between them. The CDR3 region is CASSYSKLGGSYEQYF. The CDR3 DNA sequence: TGTGCCAGCAGTTACTCGAAACTGGGAGGTTCCTACGAGCAGTACTTC.

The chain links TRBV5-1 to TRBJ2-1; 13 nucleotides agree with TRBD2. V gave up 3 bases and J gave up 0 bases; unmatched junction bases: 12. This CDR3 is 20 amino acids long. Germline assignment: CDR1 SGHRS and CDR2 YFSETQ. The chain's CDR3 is CASSSAGLAGISSSYNEQFF. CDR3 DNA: TGCGCCAGCAGCTCCGCGGGACTAGCGGGAATATCGAGCTCCTACAATGAGCAGTTCTTC.

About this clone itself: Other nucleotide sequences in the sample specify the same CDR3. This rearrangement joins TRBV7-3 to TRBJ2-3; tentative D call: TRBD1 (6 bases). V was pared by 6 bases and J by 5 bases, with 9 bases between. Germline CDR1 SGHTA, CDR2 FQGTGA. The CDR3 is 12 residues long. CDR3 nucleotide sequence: TGTGCCAGCAGTCAAGGGGGAGATACGCAGTATTTT. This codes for CASSQGGDTQYF.

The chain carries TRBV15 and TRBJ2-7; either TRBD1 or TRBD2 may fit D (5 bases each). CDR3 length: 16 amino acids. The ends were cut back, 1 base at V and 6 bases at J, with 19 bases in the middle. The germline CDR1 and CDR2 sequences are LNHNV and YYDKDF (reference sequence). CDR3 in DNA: TGTGCCACCAGCAGAGGTACCGGGACGCTCTTCGCCGAGCAGTACTTC. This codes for CATSRGTGTLFAEQYF. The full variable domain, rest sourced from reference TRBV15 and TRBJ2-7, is DAMVIQNPRYQVTQFGKPVTLSCSQTLNHNVMYWYQQKSSQAPKLLFHYYDKDFNNEADTPDNFQSRRPNTSFCFLDIRSPGLGDTAMYLCATSRGTGTLFAEQYFGPGTRLTVT.

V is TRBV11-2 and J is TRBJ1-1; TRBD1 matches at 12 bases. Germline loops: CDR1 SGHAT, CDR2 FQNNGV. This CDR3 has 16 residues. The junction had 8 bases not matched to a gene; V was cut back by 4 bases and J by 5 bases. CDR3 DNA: TGTGCCAGCAGCTCCCTATGGGGACAGGGGGCGACTGAAGCTTTCTTT. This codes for CASSSLWGQGATEAFF. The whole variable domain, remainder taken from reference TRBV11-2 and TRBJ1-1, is EAGVAQSPRYKIIEKRQSVAFWCNPISGHATLYWYQQILGQGPKLLIQFQNNGVVDDSQLPKDRFSAERLKGVDSTLKIQPAKLEDSAVYLCASSSLWGQGATEAFFGQGTRLTVV.

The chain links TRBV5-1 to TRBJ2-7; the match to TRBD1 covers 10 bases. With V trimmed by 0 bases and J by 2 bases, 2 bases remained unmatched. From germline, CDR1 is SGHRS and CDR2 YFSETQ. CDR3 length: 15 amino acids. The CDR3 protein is CASSLEGQGAYEQYF. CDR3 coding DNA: TGCGCCAGCAGCTTGGAAGGACAGGGGGCCTACGAGCAGTACTTC.